This TCR beta chain was found in a study of T cells in localized non-small cell lung cancer. For this clone: Its antigen is unknown.

Study-level points and caveats: Sequence data derive from only one tumor region, so heterogeneity remains possible. Longer overall survival was associated with a higher density of T cells in the blood. Adjacent uninvolved lung had the highest clonality, suggesting focused antigen responses. There were a median around 59 of the top 100 tumor clones appearing in adjacent lung.

Clones were sequenced by immunoSEQ multiplex PCR, and TCRdb holds only the in-frame ones, with some missing. Of approximately 67,000 clones in the sample, roughly four fifths were seen once. This CDR3 spans 12 amino acids. V was cut by 3 bases and J by 4 bases, with 6 bases left in between. Per the germline V gene, CDR1 is MDHEN and CDR2 is SYDVKM. The chain uses TRBV28 and TRBJ1-2; D is unresolved. This specimen consisted of peripheral blood, obtained before any cancer treatment. The receptor was isolated from a female donor at least 60 years old with stage I lung adenocarcinoma. CDR3 bases: TGTGCCAGCAGTTTTAGGGTCTATGGCTACACCTTC. As protein: CASSFRVYGYTF.